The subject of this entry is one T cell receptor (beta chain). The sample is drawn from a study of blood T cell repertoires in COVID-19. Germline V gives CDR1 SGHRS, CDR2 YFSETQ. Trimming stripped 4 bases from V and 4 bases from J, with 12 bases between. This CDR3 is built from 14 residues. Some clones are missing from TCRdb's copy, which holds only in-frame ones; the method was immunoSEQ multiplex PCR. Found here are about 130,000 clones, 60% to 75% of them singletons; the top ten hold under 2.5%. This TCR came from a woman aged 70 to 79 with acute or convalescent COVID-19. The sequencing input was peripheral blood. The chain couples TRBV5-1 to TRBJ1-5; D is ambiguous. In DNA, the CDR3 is TGCGCCAGCAGCCGCGGAGAAGGAAATCAGCCCCAGCATTTT. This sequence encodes CASSRGEGNQPQHF.